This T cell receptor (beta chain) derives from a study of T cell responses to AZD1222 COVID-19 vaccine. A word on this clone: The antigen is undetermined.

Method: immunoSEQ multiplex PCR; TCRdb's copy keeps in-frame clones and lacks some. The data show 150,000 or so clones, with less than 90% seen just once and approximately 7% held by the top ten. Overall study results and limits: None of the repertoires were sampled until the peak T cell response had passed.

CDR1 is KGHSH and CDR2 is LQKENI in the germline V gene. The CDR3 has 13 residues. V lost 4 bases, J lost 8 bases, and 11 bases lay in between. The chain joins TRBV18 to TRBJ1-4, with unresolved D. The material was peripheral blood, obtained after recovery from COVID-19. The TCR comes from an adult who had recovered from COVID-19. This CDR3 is CASSRGGGEKLFF. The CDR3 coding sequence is TGTGCCAGCTCACGGGGAGGTGGCGAAAAACTGTTTTTT.